The 26 T cell receptor beta chains below were found in one sample sequenced in a study of T cells in localized non-small cell lung cancer. Libraries were prepared by immunoSEQ multiplex PCR; TCRdb keeps only in-frame clonotypes and omits some of them. Here the sample spans 70,000 or so clones, about 81% being singletons. Sequencing was performed on peripheral blood, taken before any cancer treatment. Every receptor here comes from a female donor older than 55 with stage I lung adenocarcinoma.

The rearrangement joins TRBV18 to TRBJ1-1, with 7 bases identical to TRBD1. The CDR3 contains 17 residues. V shed 3 bases, J shed 1 base, and the junction held 11 bases outside the gene matches. Germline V CDR1 and CDR2: KGHSH, LQKENI. The CDR3 DNA reads TGTGCCAGCTCACCGAAGGCAGGGGGATTGGGGAACACTGAAGCTTTCTTT. Translating it yields CASSPKAGGLGNTEAFF.

This clone was recorded only once. This chain connects TRBV7-8 to TRBJ2-3, with 9 bases fitting TRBD2. Per germline, CDR1 SGHVS and CDR2 FQNEAQ. Losses at the gene ends were 8 bases for V and 2 bases for J; bases not matched to a gene: 8. CDR3 length equals 15 residues. In DNA form, the CDR3 reads TGTGCCAGCCAAAACCTAGCGGGGTACACAGATACGCAGTATTTT. Its protein product is CASQNLAGYTDTQYF.

The V gene is TRBV11-2, the J gene TRBJ1-1, with 7 bases identical to TRBD1. The CDR3 spans 16 residues. V was clipped by 4 bases and J by 2 bases; unmatched bases: 10. CDR1 is SGHAT, CDR2 FQNNGV, per germline. The chain's CDR3 is CASSSRPGQINTEAFF. CDR3 DNA sequence: TGTGCCAGCAGCTCCAGACCGGGACAGATCAACACTGAAGCTTTCTTT.

The chain uses TRBV14 and TRBJ2-7; 9 nucleotides align to TRBD2. In germline, CDR1 is SGHDN, CDR2 FVKESK. This CDR3 comprises 14 residues. With V trimmed by 4 bases and J by 5 bases, 6 bases remained unmatched. The CDR3 sequence: CASSLGTSRNEQYF. The CDR3 DNA reads as TGTGCCAGCAGCCTCGGGACTAGCCGGAACGAGCAGTACTTC.

J is TRBJ1-2 and V is TRBV28; D gene ambiguous. Germline V gene lookup returns CDR1 MDHEN and CDR2 SYDVKM. The CDR3 spans 12 residues. Trimming took off 6 bases at V and 5 bases at J, with 10 bases between the two ends. Written as DNA, the CDR3 is TGTGCCAGCAGAACAGACTATTATGGCTACACCTTC. This gives the protein CASRTDYYGYTF.

This chain links TRBV15 with TRBJ2-1; D possibly matches TRBD1 or TRBD2 (6 bases each). The germline V and J ends were trimmed by 5 bases and 7 bases, with 21 bases remaining between them. The CDR3 length is 16 residues. CDR1 and CDR2 from the germline V gene are LNHNV and YYDKDF (reference sequence). In nucleotides, the CDR3 is TGTGCCACCAGCCCTCAAGGGGGGAAAGTTTGGAATGAGCAGTTCTTC. Translation gives CATSPQGGKVWNEQFF.

This clone was seen only once. The V call is TRBV4-1, the J call TRBJ2-2; the D call may be TRBD1 or TRBD2 (6 bases each). The CDR3 extends over 16 amino acids. V was clipped by 3 bases and J by 5 bases, with 16 bases between them. The germline gives CDR1 MGHRA, CDR2 YSYEKL. DNA for the CDR3: TGCGCCAGCAGCCACACCCCGGGGGCGAGGACCGGGGAGCTGTTTTTT. Translating it yields CASSHTPGARTGELFF.

V usage is TRBV25-1 and J usage is TRBJ1-2; D is ambiguous. Germline CDR1 is MGHDK and CDR2 is SYGVNS. V lost 2 bases, J lost 2 bases, and 6 bases lay in between. The CDR3 covers 13 residues. The CDR3 reads CASSEASNYGYTF. The CDR3, as DNA: TGTGCCAGCAGTGAAGCTAGCAACTATGGCTACACCTTC.

The rearrangement joins TRBV27 to TRBJ2-2; 9 positions match TRBD1. The CDR3 consists of 15 residues. V lost 7 bases to trimming and J lost 4 bases; unmatched junction nucleotides: 7. Germline V lookup: CDR1 MNHEY, CDR2 SMNVEV (reference sequence). The CDR3: CASITGGLSTGELFF. Written as DNA, the CDR3 is TGTGCCAGCATCACAGGGGGCCTCTCCACCGGGGAGCTGTTTTTT.

This clone was seen just once. V gene TRBV7-8 combines with J gene TRBJ1-5, with TRBD1 matching 7 bases. The junction had 12 bases not matched to a gene; V was cut back by 5 bases and J by 2 bases. The CDR3 loop spans 17 amino acids. The germline V gene has CDR1 SGHVS and CDR2 FQNEAQ. The CDR3 region is CASSQSHRGEGNQPQHF. The DNA for the CDR3 is TGTGCCAGCAGCCAATCTCACAGGGGAGAGGGCAATCAGCCCCAGCATTTT.

V usage is TRBV11-1 and J usage is TRBJ1-4, with unresolved D. The ends were cut back, 4 bases at V and 6 bases at J, with 15 bases in the middle. The CDR3 loop spans 15 amino acids. CDR1 is SGHAT and CDR2 is FQDESV in the germline V gene (reference sequence). The CDR3 DNA reads TGTGCCAGCAGCTCCTTGGAGTCCTCAGATGAAAAACTGTTTTTT. Translated: CASSSLESSDEKLFF.

V usage is TRBV6-1 and J usage is TRBJ2-1; D remains ambiguous. V was trimmed by 7 bases and J by 7 bases, leaving 11 bases between them. This CDR3 is 12 amino acids long. Germline CDR1 MNHNS, CDR2 SASEGT. CDR3 sequence: CASMPFLNEQFF. CDR3 DNA: TGTGCCAGCATGCCATTTCTTAATGAGCAGTTCTTC.

V usage is TRBV6-5 and J usage is TRBJ1-1; D is uncertain. Trimming removed 0 bases from V and 7 bases from J, with 15 bases in between. The CDR3 is 15 residues long. The germline V gene encodes CDR1 MNHEY and CDR2 SVGAGI. CDR3 DNA: TGTGCCAGCAGTTACTCGGTGGTTGCTGGGGTTGAAGCTTTCTTT. Translating it yields CASSYSVVAGVEAFF.

The chain is built from TRBV11-3 and TRBJ1-1; the match to TRBD1 covers 9 bases. V lost 4 bases and J lost 4; bases outside the gene matches: 4. The CDR3 is made up of 14 amino acids. The V gene's germline CDR1 is SGHNT and CDR2 YENEEA. CDR3 DNA: TGTGCCAGCAGCTACAGGGGGCGTGCCACTGAAGCTTTCTTT. Translating it yields CASSYRGRATEAFF.

The chain couples TRBV6-1 to TRBJ2-3; weak D call: TRBD2 (5 bases). Germline-derived CDR1 and CDR2 are MNHNS and SASEGT. The V and J ends lost 5 bases and 4 bases respectively, with 16 bases between them. There are 15 residues in the CDR3. The CDR3 loop is CASSWAGVSADTQYF. CDR3 bases: TGTGCCAGCAGTTGGGCGGGTGTCTCGGCAGATACGCAGTATTTT.

This sequence joins TRBV10-2 and TRBJ2-1; 8 bases line up with TRBD1. The J segment lost 4 bases and the V segment lost 7 bases, leaving 6 bases of the junction unmatched. This CDR3 is 14 amino acids long. In germline, CDR1 is WSHSY, CDR2 SAAADI. The CDR3 loop reads CASTLRQGYNEQFF. The DNA of the CDR3 is TGCGCCAGCACCCTAAGACAGGGGTACAATGAGCAGTTCTTC.

This chain links TRBV2 with TRBJ2-5, with unresolved D. Germline V CDR1 and CDR2: SNHLY, FYNNEI. The CDR3 has 13 amino acids. The V end lost 8 bases, the J end lost 2 bases, and 12 bases lay between the germline ends. The CDR3 loop is CASERDQQETQYF. CDR3 in DNA: TGTGCCAGCGAAAGAGACCAACAAGAGACCCAGTACTTC.

This chain joins TRBV28 and TRBJ2-1; perhaps TRBD1 as D (5 bases). Germline-derived CDR1 and CDR2 are MDHEN and SYDVKM. Trimming left V 3 bases short and J 3 bases short, with 9 bases between. CDR3 size: 14 residues. The CDR3 reads CASSLGQLYNEQFF. The CDR3 coding sequence is TGTGCCAGCAGTTTGGGGCAGCTCTACAATGAGCAGTTCTTC. Using reference TRBV28 and TRBJ2-1 for the parts outside the CDR3, the full variable domain is DVKVTQSSRYLVKRTGEKVFLECVQDMDHENMFWYRQDPGLGLRLIYFSYDVKMKEKGDIPEGYSVSREKKERFSLILESASTNQTSMYLCASSLGQLYNEQFFGPGTRLTVL.

The rearrangement uses TRBV10-3 and TRBJ2-1, with D possibly matching TRBD2 (5 bases). Looked up from germline, CDR1 is ENHRY and CDR2 is SYGVKD. V was trimmed by 6 bases and J by 0 bases, leaving 12 bases between them. This CDR3 spans 15 amino acids. CDR3 loop: CAISPRESSYNEQFF. Written as DNA, the CDR3 is TGTGCCATCAGCCCGAGGGAGAGCTCCTACAATGAGCAGTTCTTC.

In DNA form, the CDR3 reads TGTGCCAGCAGCTTACTAGCGGGGTCCTACGAGCAGTACTTC. As protein: CASSLLAGSYEQYF. This rearrangement joins TRBV7-7 to TRBJ2-7, with 9 bases that match TRBD2. The CDR3 extends over 14 amino acids. V was pared by 2 bases and J by 1 base, with 0 bases of the junction left unmatched. Germline V gene data show CDR1 as SSHAT and CDR2 as FNYEAQ (reference sequence).

The chain carries TRBV28 and TRBJ2-7, with TRBD2 identical over 8 bases. Germline V gene data show CDR1 as MDHEN and CDR2 as SYDVKM. The V segment lost 6 bases and the J segment 0 bases; nucleotides outside the gene matches: 13. The CDR3 covers 17 residues. CDR3 region: CASSRGRGGRSSYEQYF. The CDR3, as DNA: TGTGCCAGCAGCCGGGGGAGGGGCGGGAGGAGCTCCTACGAGCAGTACTTC.

The J gene is TRBJ2-1, the V gene TRBV4-2, with D tentatively TRBD2 (6 bases). V was trimmed by 0 bases and J by 5 bases, leaving 14 bases between them. Germline V gene sequence: CDR1 LGHNA, CDR2 YNFKEQ. The CDR3 contains 16 residues. Here the CDR3 DNA reads TGTGCCAGCAGCCAAGATAAGGGACTTGGCAACAATGAGCAGTTCTTC. Amino acids: CASSQDKGLGNNEQFF.

V gene TRBV7-2 combines with J gene TRBJ1-6; no reliable D call. With 6 bases removed from V and 8 bases from J, the gap between germline ends came to 11 bases. CDR3 length equals 13 residues. The germline V gene encodes CDR1 SGHTA and CDR2 FQGNSA. The CDR3 bases are TGTGCCAGCAGAATGAATCAGGATTCACCCCTCCACTTT. Protein: CASRMNQDSPLHF.

The V and J genes are TRBV7-9 and TRBJ1-2, with TRBD1 identical over 9 bases. Trimming removed 5 bases from V and 0 bases from J; junction bases left unmatched: 7. Germline V gene sequence: CDR1 SEHNR, CDR2 FQNEAQ (reference sequence). This CDR3 has 16 residues. CDR3 coding DNA: TGTGCCAGCAGCCAAATTGACAGGGGGACTAACTATGGCTACACCTTC. Encoded protein: CASSQIDRGTNYGYTF.

V usage is TRBV19 and J usage is TRBJ1-6; D remains ambiguous. The CDR3 is 14 residues long. Between the trimmed V and J ends, which lost 1 base and 10 bases, there was a span of 11 bases. The germline gives CDR1 LNHDA, CDR2 SQIVND (reference sequence). This CDR3 reads CASSIGGARSPLHF. The CDR3 DNA reads as TGTGCCAGTAGTATAGGGGGAGCTCGCTCACCCCTCCACTTT.

J is TRBJ2-7 and V is TRBV5-1, with 9 bases lining up with TRBD1. V lost 3 bases, J lost 8 bases, and 9 bases stayed unmatched. Germline lookup yields CDR1 SGHRS and CDR2 YFSETQ. The CDR3 length is 14 residues. CDR3 in amino acids: CASSSGQGPTKQYF. The CDR3 bases are TGCGCCAGCAGCTCGGGACAGGGCCCTACGAAGCAGTACTTC. Supplemented by reference TRBV5-1 and TRBJ2-7, the full variable domain reads KAGVTQTPRYLIKTRGQQVTLSCSPISGHRSVSWYQQTPGQGLQFLFEYFSETQRNKGNFPGRFSGRQFSNSRSEMNVSTLELGDSALYLCASSSGQGPTKQYFGPGTRLTVT.